The source of this TCR beta chain is a study of blood T cell repertoires in COVID-19. Germline values: CDR1 MDHEN, CDR2 SYDVKM. V was pared by 1 base and J by 1 base, with 12 bases between. The CDR3 spans 16 residues. Measured with immunoSEQ multiplex PCR; TCRdb has only the in-frame clones, and not every one. Of roughly 150,000 clones listed, 82% were seen once; the top ten hold less than 5%. The sequenced sample was peripheral blood. This clonotype originated in a woman aged 80 or over with acute or convalescent COVID-19. The chain links TRBV28 to TRBJ2-3, with D perhaps TRBD2 (5 bases). The CDR3 here is CASSLSLSEGTDTQYF. CDR3 DNA sequence: TGTGCCAGCAGTTTATCCTTATCGGAGGGCACAGATACGCAGTATTTT.